This T cell receptor beta chain was sequenced during a study of blood T cell repertoires in COVID-19. Study-level background: Samples taken during acute and convalescent COVID-19 were collected in the United States, Italy and Spain. PBMCs, B-cell-depleted T cells, or T cells provided the cDNA or gDNA that made up the material.

The V gene's germline CDR1 is MNHEY and CDR2 SVGAGI. Trimming took 2 bases from V and 4 from J; bases not matched to a gene: 4. This CDR3 is 14 amino acids long. Sequencing was performed with immunoSEQ multiplex PCR; in TCRdb, only in-frame clones are kept and a portion is missing. The sample shows approximately 110,000 clones, approximately 85% of them seen only once. The sequencing sample was made of peripheral blood. The sequence was collected from a human donor in a cohort sampled during active COVID-19. The chain has TRBV6-5 and TRBJ2-7, with 8 bases aligning to TRBD2. This CDR3 is CASSYVAGGYEQYF. For the CDR3, the DNA is TGTGCCAGCAGTTACGTCGCGGGGGGATACGAGCAGTACTTC.